Presented here are 23 T cell receptor beta chains from one specimen sequenced in a study of blood T cell repertoires in COVID-19. TCRdb's copy holds only in-frame clones and misses some; the assay was immunoSEQ multiplex PCR. Among 81,000 or so clones, over 75% were seen once, and the ten largest hold 9.6%. Sequenced sample: peripheral blood. Receptors originate from a man aged 45-60 years with COVID-19, enrolled during active disease.

The chain recombines TRBV23-1 with TRBJ1-2; D is perhaps TRBD1 (6 bases). TRBV23-1 counts as an open reading frame of uncertain function. The CDR3 totals 24 residues. V was shortened by 5 bases and J by 4 bases, with 44 bases between the two germline ends. DNA for the CDR3: TGCGCCAGCAGTAGGGTCTGTCTCCCCACAATGTTACAGCTTTTCGCAGGGGTTCTCTATGGCTACACCTTC. It is translated as CASSRVCLPTMLQLFAGVLYGYTF.

The chain uses TRBV27 and TRBJ1-5; 11 positions agree with TRBD1. V shed 5 bases and J 4 bases; nucleotides not matched to a gene: 13. CDR3 length: 18 residues. The germline V gene has CDR1 MNHEY and CDR2 SMNVEV (reference sequence). The CDR3 spells CASSGGTGGILRNQPQHF. DNA of the CDR3: TGTGCCAGCAGTGGCGGGACAGGGGGAATTTTAAGGAATCAGCCCCAGCATTTT.

The CDR3 spells CASSVGGGINTEAFF. The CDR3 DNA reads as TGTGCCAGCAGTGTTGGGGGGGGGATAAACACTGAAGCTTTCTTT. V and J are TRBV2 and TRBJ1-1; the D gene is possibly TRBD1 (5 bases). Germline V gene sequence: CDR1 SNHLY, CDR2 FYNNEI. V was cut by 4 bases and J by 2 bases, with 14 bases left in between. This CDR3 region has 15 residues.

This chain joins TRBV15 and TRBJ2-7; TRBD2 might be the D (5 bases). The CDR3 runs to 12 residues. Trimming pared 1 base from V and 6 bases from J, leaving 7 bases between. CDR1 and CDR2 (germline): LNHNV, YYDKDF (reference sequence). The CDR3 reads CATSRVEGEQYF. The CDR3 DNA is TGTGCCACCAGCAGAGTAGAGGGCGAGCAGTACTTC.

This chain connects TRBV5-1 to TRBJ2-4, with 9 bases fitting TRBD1. The V gene's germline CDR1 is SGHRS and CDR2 YFSETQ. Trimming at V came to 3 bases and at J to 3 bases, leaving 19 bases not matched to a gene. This CDR3 has 20 residues. CDR3 amino acids: CASSSKPTADRGFDKNIQYF. The CDR3 DNA follows: TGCGCCAGCAGCTCTAAACCTACCGCCGACAGGGGGTTTGACAAAAACATTCAGTACTTC.

This clone was observed a handful of times. The gene calls are TRBV5-1 and TRBJ2-1, with 11 positions matching TRBD2. The CDR3 length is 15 residues. Germline lookup yields CDR1 SGHRS and CDR2 YFSETQ. Germline trimming cut 5 bases from V and 12 bases from J; bases unmatched to any gene: 13. The DNA for the CDR3 is TGCGCCAGCAGGGGGACTAGCGGCAGACGACCGGGGCAGTTCTTC. It encodes CASRGTSGRRPGQFF.

This chain connects TRBV28 to TRBJ1-6, with D hard to call. Per germline, CDR1 MDHEN and CDR2 SYDVKM. Trimming removed 0 bases at V and 5 bases at J, with 8 bases between. This CDR3 is 15 amino acids long. The CDR3 loop reads CASSLWQTNNSPLHF. For the CDR3, the DNA is TGTGCCAGCAGTTTATGGCAGACAAATAATTCACCCCTCCACTTT.

V gene TRBV19 combines with J gene TRBJ1-1; tentative D call: TRBD1 (6 bases). The V end was cut by 6 bases, the J end by 1 base, with 12 bases between. Germline assignment: CDR1 LNHDA and CDR2 SQIVND (reference sequence). The CDR3 loop spans 14 amino acids. This CDR3 reads CASRTGLPNTEAFF. The CDR3 DNA reads as TGTGCCAGTAGAACAGGGCTTCCGAACACTGAAGCTTTCTTT.

The chain combines TRBV7-8 with TRBJ2-7; D is uncertain. V shed 5 bases and J shed 5 bases, with 13 bases lying between them. This CDR3 is 13 amino acids long. Germline CDR1 and CDR2: SGHVS and FQNEAQ. The CDR3 DNA is TGTGCCAGCAGCCCTGGATTGCAGGACGAGCAGTACTTC. Protein sequence: CASSPGLQDEQYF.

V and J are TRBV7-3 and TRBJ2-1; D is ambiguous. This CDR3 spans 12 amino acids. Trimming removed 5 bases from V and 4 bases from J, with 6 bases in between. CDR1 is SGHTA and CDR2 is FQGTGA in the germline V gene. The chain's CDR3 is CASSLRYNEQFF. The CDR3 DNA reads as TGTGCCAGCAGCCTGAGATACAATGAGCAGTTCTTC.

The chain links TRBV28 to TRBJ1-6, with D tentatively TRBD1 (5 bases). Trimming removed 6 bases from V and 1 base from J, with 13 bases in between. CDR3 size: 16 residues. Germline V gives CDR1 MDHEN, CDR2 SYDVKM. DNA of the CDR3: TGTGCCAGCAGCCTTGACAGTTCGTCCTATAATTCACCCCTCCACTTT. Encoded protein: CASSLDSSSYNSPLHF.

The chain links TRBV5-6 to TRBJ2-7; 12 bases fit TRBD2. CDR3 size: 16 residues. Germline CDR1 reads SGHDT; CDR2 reads YYEEEE. The trim removed 3 bases at V and 4 bases at J, leaving 8 bases unmatched. The CDR3 DNA follows: TGTGCCAGCAGCTACTCCCTAGCGGGAGGGTTTTACGAGCAGTACTTC. It is translated as CASSYSLAGGFYEQYF.

The V gene is TRBV29-1, the J gene TRBJ1-2, with D perhaps matching TRBD1 (5 bases). The V and J ends lost 3 bases and 4 bases respectively, with 12 bases between them. The CDR3 runs to 13 residues. CDR1 and CDR2 from the germline V gene are SQVTM and ANQGSEA. This CDR3 reads CSVDPGVGYGYTF. The CDR3 nucleotides are TGCAGCGTTGACCCGGGGGTAGGCTATGGCTACACCTTC.

The chain uses TRBV4-2 and TRBJ1-2; D is undetermined. Trimming took 3 bases from V and 2 from J, leaving 10 bases between them. The germline V gene has CDR1 LGHNA and CDR2 YNFKEQ. This CDR3 has 14 residues. The CDR3 here is CASSHNQLNYGYTF. As DNA, the CDR3 is TGTGCCAGCAGCCATAACCAACTAAACTATGGCTACACCTTC.

The rearrangement uses TRBV24-1 and TRBJ2-7, with 10 bases lining up with TRBD1. The germline CDR1 and CDR2 sequences are KGHDR and SFDVKD. V trimming: 3 bases; J trimming: 4 bases; junction bases outside the gene matches: 5. The CDR3 is 15 residues long. The CDR3 coding sequence is TGTGCCACCAGTGATGCCGGGACAGGGGTTTACGAGCAGTACTTC. This encodes CATSDAGTGVYEQYF.

This clone was observed a few times. J is TRBJ1-5 and V is TRBV19; 7 nucleotides align to TRBD1. Germline V gives CDR1 LNHDA, CDR2 SQIVND (reference sequence). The CDR3 contains 13 residues. Germline trimming cut 6 bases from V and 6 bases from J; bases unmatched to any gene: 5. Written as DNA, the CDR3 is TGTGCCAGTAGCTCGGGACAGCCTCAGCCCCAGCATTTT. This codes for CASSSGQPQPQHF.

This chain joins TRBV11-3 and TRBJ2-3; D may be TRBD2 (5 bases). This CDR3 has 14 amino acids. Germline loops: CDR1 SGHNT, CDR2 YENEEA. Trimming removed 3 bases at V and 4 bases at J, with 11 bases between. CDR3 protein: CASSFETGADTQYF. DNA for the CDR3: TGTGCCAGCAGCTTTGAAACCGGGGCAGATACGCAGTATTTT. Together with reference TRBV11-3 and TRBJ2-3, the CDR3 gives the full variable domain: EAGVVQSPRYKIIEKKQPVAFWCNPISGHNTLYWYLQNLGQGPELLIRYENEEAVDDSQLPKDRFSAERLKGVDSTLKIQPAELGDSAVYLCASSFETGADTQYFGPGTRLTVL.

The V call is TRBV2, the J call TRBJ2-1; 8 nucleotides line up with TRBD2. V lost 3 bases and J lost 5; bases outside the gene matches: 6. CDR1 is SNHLY, CDR2 FYNNEI, per germline. The CDR3 has 15 residues. CDR3 sequence reads: CASSEASGSNNEQFF. CDR3 DNA sequence: TGTGCCAGCAGTGAGGCAAGCGGGAGTAACAATGAGCAGTTCTTC.

This clone turned up a few times. This chain uses TRBV14 with TRBJ1-6; no reliable D call. This CDR3 is 13 amino acids long. Trimming stripped 1 base from V and 9 bases from J, with 7 bases between. Germline CDR1 SGHDN, CDR2 FVKESK. Here the CDR3 reads CASSQVRSSPLHF. The CDR3 bases are TGTGCCAGCAGCCAAGTCCGGAGTTCACCCCTCCACTTT.

The genes are TRBV5-5 and TRBJ2-1, with D perhaps TRBD2 (5 bases). Looked up from germline, CDR1 is SGHKS and CDR2 is YYEKEE (reference sequence). V was shortened by 0 bases and J by 4 bases, with 14 bases between the two germline ends. CDR3 size: 16 residues. The CDR3 sequence is CASSLDLGIQYNEQFF. CDR3 sequence (DNA): TGTGCCAGCAGCTTGGACCTCGGGATTCAATACAATGAGCAGTTCTTC. Supplemented by reference TRBV5-5 and TRBJ2-1, the full variable domain reads DAGVTQSPTHLIKTRGQQVTLRCSPISGHKSVSWYQQVLGQGPQFIFQYYEKEERGRGNFPDRFSARQFPNYSSELNVNALLLGDSALYLCASSLDLGIQYNEQFFGPGTRLTVL.

V and J are TRBV9 and TRBJ2-5; TRBD1 might be the D (5 bases). V shed 4 bases and J shed 5 bases, with 6 bases lying between them. The germline CDR1 and CDR2 sequences are SGDLS and YYNGEE. This CDR3 is 11 amino acids long. CDR3 protein: CASSSGETQYF. The CDR3 DNA follows: TGTGCCAGCAGCTCAGGGGAGACCCAGTACTTC.

This clone was seen a few times. The V and J genes are TRBV28 and TRBJ1-1; D is perhaps TRBD1 (5 bases). The V gene lost 3 bases and the J gene lost 11 bases, with 13 bases spanning the gap. Germline V gene data show CDR1 as MDHEN and CDR2 as SYDVKM. The CDR3 length is 12 residues. CDR3 in amino acids: CASSLGGSRAFF. CDR3 sequence (DNA): TGTGCCAGCAGTTTGGGGGGGAGTAGGGCTTTCTTT.

The chain has TRBV6-5 and TRBJ2-7; maybe TRBD2 (6 bases). V lost 6 bases and J 2 bases, leaving 11 bases between the germline ends. The CDR3 extends over 13 amino acids. Germline CDR1 is MNHEY and CDR2 is SVGAGI. The DNA of the CDR3 is TGTGCCAGCAGGCGGGACTCTACCTACGAGCAGTACTTC. It translates to CASRRDSTYEQYF.